This paragraph reports one T cell receptor (beta chain). Original analysis: Scientists estimated how many nucleated cells there were by amplifying reference gene primers. The repertoire was sequenced with immunoSEQ multiplex PCR; TCRdb's copy has only in-frame clones and lacks some. The V and J calls and clone size were taken over from that table, and D and trimming were inferred from the DNA. The top ten hold about 4% of the sample, which has approximately 300,000 clones, 80% to 90% seen once. This sample is part of a study of blood T cell repertoires in COVID-19. Study information: Collection of acute and convalescent COVID-19 samples took place in the United States, Italy and Spain. PBMCs, B-cell-depleted T cells, or T cells provided the cDNA or gDNA that made up the material.

V gave up 5 bases and J gave up 8 bases; unmatched junction bases: 5. This CDR3 has 13 amino acids. This chain uses TRBV12-3 or TRBV12-4 with TRBJ2-1; 8 bases line up with TRBD1. Source material: peripheral blood. The sequence came from a woman in her thirties or forties with acute or convalescent COVID-19. This chain's CDR3 is CASSLPGGDEQFF. The DNA for the CDR3 is TGTGCCAGCAGTCTTCCAGGGGGCGATGAGCAGTTCTTC.